A single sample gave rise to the 29 T cell receptor beta chains below, sequenced in a study of T cells in Graves' hyperthyroidism and ophthalmopathy. The CDR3 regions of TCR beta were amplified from RNA transcripts. Primed by the HTBI set, a first-round RT-PCR was run on the TCR CDR3. TCRdb re-called the multiplex PCR reads through MiXCR, storing one row per CDR3 protein. Of about 640,000 distinct CDR3 sequences listed, about 14% were seen once; the top ten hold 9.5% to 15%. Sequenced: blood. Receptor source: a woman aged 45-65 years with Graves' ophthalmopathy.

This clonotype was recorded at least ten times. The chain links TRBV11-2 to TRBJ1-6; 8 positions match TRBD1. V shed 5 bases and J 9 bases; nucleotides not matched to a gene: 6. Germline CDR1 SGHAT, CDR2 FQNNGV. This CDR3 region has 14 residues. The CDR3 region is CASSARQGPSPLHF. The CDR3 DNA follows: TGTGCCAGCAGCGCACGACAGGGGCCTTCACCCCTCCACTTT.

This clonotype was observed at least ten times. The chain recombines TRBV28 with TRBJ1-2; D is unclear. This CDR3 region has 13 residues. Looked up from germline, CDR1 is MDHEN and CDR2 is SYDVKM. V was pared by 1 base and J by 4 bases, with 7 bases between. The CDR3 DNA follows: TGTGCCAGCAGTTTATACGCGAGCTATGGCTACACCTTC. This encodes CASSLYASYGYTF.

This clonotype has more than one count but fewer than ten. The V gene is TRBV5-6, the J gene TRBJ2-1; 7 nucleotides agree with TRBD1. The CDR3 sequence is 15 residues long. Germline CDR1 is SGHDT and CDR2 is YYEEEE. V lost 3 bases to trimming and J lost 8 bases; unmatched junction nucleotides: 11. DNA for the CDR3: TGTGCCAGCAGCTCGACCCAACAAGGGGGCGATGAGCAGTTCTTC. This translates into CASSSTQQGGDEQFF.

This clonotype was seen only a few times. Being one base from a much bigger clone, this may be a read error. J is TRBJ2-4 and V is TRBV3-1; the D is unclear. Germline V gene sequence: CDR1 LGHDT, CDR2 YNNKEL (reference sequence). This CDR3 comprises 15 residues. The CDR3 nucleotides read TGTGCCAGCAGCCAAGATGGGATAGCCAGAAACATTCAGTACTTC. Translated, it gives CASSQDGIARNIQYF.

In this sample, this clonotype turned up many times. The chain links TRBV7-3 to TRBJ2-5, with TRBD2 matching over 11 bases. Per the germline V gene, CDR1 is SGHTA and CDR2 is FQGTGA. The V segment lost 1 base and the J segment 5 bases; nucleotides outside the gene matches: 9. There are 17 residues in the CDR3. CDR3 bases: TGTGCCAGCAGCTTAAAACGAAGGACTAGCGGGCGGGAGACCCAGTACTTC. Translating gives CASSLKRRTSGRETQYF.

This clonotype was found many times. The V and J genes are TRBV20-1 and TRBJ2-5, with TRBD2 identical over 8 bases. Trimming took 3 bases from V and 2 from J; bases not matched to a gene: 8. Germline CDR1 reads DFQATT; CDR2 reads SNEGSKA (reference sequence). This CDR3 has 15 amino acids. The chain's CDR3 is CSASPPLAVQETQYF. CDR3 in DNA: TGCAGTGCTAGCCCCCCACTAGCGGTTCAAGAGACCCAGTACTTC.

Only a few counts were recorded for this clonotype. The chain links TRBV28 to TRBJ2-1; tentative D call: TRBD2 (5 bases). The V end was cut by 5 bases, the J end by 10 bases, with 12 bases between. The CDR3 runs 12 residues. CDR1 is MDHEN, CDR2 SYDVKM, per germline. This chain's CDR3 is CASSPLDWEQFF. DNA of the CDR3: TGTGCCAGCAGTCCCCTGGACTGGGAGCAGTTCTTC. Combining the CDR3 with reference TRBV28 and TRBJ2-1 gives the whole variable domain DVKVTQSSRYLVKRTGEKVFLECVQDMDHENMFWYRQDPGLGLRLIYFSYDVKMKEKGDIPEGYSVSREKKERFSLILESASTNQTSMYLCASSPLDWEQFFGPGTRLTVL.

In its sample, this clonotype was seen a few times. The chain carries TRBV20-1 and TRBJ1-4; no clear D gene. The V end was cut by 6 bases, the J end by 1 base, with 18 bases between. This CDR3 region has 16 residues. Germline V gives CDR1 DFQATT, CDR2 SNEGSKA (reference sequence). The CDR3 region is CSARQPRGKTNEKLFF. The CDR3 DNA follows: TGCAGTGCGAGACAACCGCGGGGAAAAACTAATGAAAAACTGTTTTTT.

This chain uses TRBV9 with TRBJ2-3, with no clear D. V lost 4 bases and J lost 2, with 11 bases in between. The length of the CDR3 is 14 residues. The germline CDR1 and CDR2 sequences are SGDLS and YYNGEE. DNA for the CDR3: TGTGCCAGCAGCACCCGACTCACCACAGATACGCAGTATTTT. This encodes CASSTRLTTDTQYF.

In its sample, this clonotype was seen many times. The chain couples TRBV11-2 to TRBJ2-1; D perhaps matches TRBD2 (5 bases). V was clipped by 5 bases and J by 4 bases, with 15 bases between them. Germline CDR1 SGHAT, CDR2 FQNNGV. The CDR3 has 15 residues. CDR3 residues: CASSLGLRRYNEQFF. In nucleotides, the CDR3 is TGTGCCAGCAGCCTCGGACTGAGAAGATACAATGAGCAGTTCTTC.

The chain employs TRBV5-1 and TRBJ1-6; D may be TRBD1 (6 bases). Germline loops: CDR1 SGHRS, CDR2 YFSETQ. V was trimmed by 3 bases and J by 8 bases, leaving 12 bases between them. This CDR3 is built from 14 residues. This CDR3 is CASSYRERDSPLHF. CDR3 in DNA: TGCGCCAGCAGCTACAGGGAGCGGGATTCACCCCTCCACTTT.

In this sample, this clonotype turned up many times. This sequence joins TRBV12-3 or TRBV12-4 and TRBJ2-7; 9 bases match TRBD2. The CDR3 loop spans 14 amino acids. V shed 6 bases, J shed 3 bases, and the junction held 6 bases outside the gene matches. The chain's CDR3 is CASSRLAVNYEQYF. The CDR3 nucleotides are TGTGCCAGCAGCCGACTAGCGGTGAACTACGAGCAGTACTTC.

V usage is TRBV29-1 and J usage is TRBJ2-2; 12 nucleotides line up with TRBD1. The V segment lost 3 bases and the J segment 5 bases; nucleotides outside the gene matches: 7. CDR1 is SQVTM and CDR2 is ANQGSEA in the germline V gene. The CDR3 loop spans 16 amino acids. DNA of the CDR3: TGCAGCGTTGAGGGGACAGGGGGCCGGGAAACCGGGGAGCTGTTTTTT. Translating it yields CSVEGTGGRETGELFF.

This clonotype was detected ten times or more. CDR3 in amino acids: CASSLTDRDGQPQHF. The CDR3, as DNA: TGTGCCAGCAGTTTGACCGACAGGGATGGTCAGCCCCAGCATTTT. The chain employs TRBV28 and TRBJ1-5; 7 bases fit TRBD1. This CDR3 has 15 amino acids. Germline V gene lookup returns CDR1 MDHEN and CDR2 SYDVKM. With V trimmed by 3 bases and J by 6 bases, 8 bases remained unmatched.

The genes are TRBV24-1 and TRBJ2-5; 7 bases match TRBD1. The CDR3 runs 14 residues. CDR1 is KGHDR, CDR2 SFDVKD, per germline. After removal of 5 bases from V and 2 bases from J, the junction contained 4 bases not matched to a gene. The CDR3, as DNA: TGTGCCACCAGTGTGTCCAGGGGGCAAGAGACCCAGTACTTC. Residues: CATSVSRGQETQYF.

V usage is TRBV12-3 or TRBV12-4 and J usage is TRBJ1-5; D is unclear. V lost 2 bases and J lost 8, with 22 bases in between. The CDR3 runs 17 residues. CDR3 nucleotides: TGTGCCAGCAGTTTACGTATTGAACATTGGAGTGGTAAGCCCCAGCATTTT. Protein sequence: CASSLRIEHWSGKPQHF.

On this clonotype: At one boundary the junction diverges from the germline segment, which might be a read error. The chain has TRBV5-1 and TRBJ2-2; TRBD1 matches 11 bases. This CDR3 spans 16 amino acids. Germline CDR1 is SGHRS and CDR2 is YFSETQ. The CDR3 loop is CAGSLRTGGVTGELFF. CDR3 DNA: TGCGCCGGCAGCCTACGGACAGGGGGCGTAACCGGGGAGCTGTTTTTT.

This clonotype was picked up a small number of times. In this CDR3 the conserved last residue, phenylalanine or tryptophan, is missing, so a read error is likely. The chain employs TRBV7-2 and TRBJ2-6; 7 bases map to TRBD1. The germline V gene encodes CDR1 SGHTA and CDR2 FQGNSA. The CDR3 loop spans 15 amino acids. V was pared by 8 bases and J by 0 bases, with 4 bases of the junction left unmatched. CDR3 region: CASETGRSGANVLTL. Written as DNA, the CDR3 is TGTGCCAGCGAGACAGGGCGCTCTGGGGCCAACGTCCTGACTCTC.

This clonotype was detected a few times. The genes are TRBV19 and TRBJ2-7; 11 bases line up with TRBD2. In germline, CDR1 is LNHDA, CDR2 SQIVND (reference sequence). V lost 4 bases to trimming and J lost 0 bases; unmatched junction nucleotides: 5. This CDR3 contains 16 residues. In DNA form, the CDR3 reads TGTGCCAGTAGTAGGCTAGCGGGAGGCAGCTCCTACGAGCAGTACTTC. Translating gives CASSRLAGGSSYEQYF.

This clonotype was seen a few times. The chain uses TRBV9 and TRBJ2-7; possible D gene TRBD2, 5 bases. V lost 0 bases, J lost 0 bases, and 10 bases lay in between. From germline, CDR1 is SGDLS and CDR2 YYNGEE. CDR3 length: 15 amino acids. CDR3 amino acids: CASSVGSGLSYEQYF. CDR3 nucleotide sequence: TGTGCCAGCAGCGTAGGTTCAGGACTCTCCTACGAGCAGTACTTC.

This chain links TRBV7-3 with TRBJ2-1, with D perhaps matching TRBD2 (6 bases). The CDR3 contains 19 residues. The V gene lost 2 bases and the J gene lost 4 bases, with 24 bases spanning the gap. CDR1 is SGHTA, CDR2 FQGTGA, per germline. This CDR3 reads CASSLRRTNNGVFYNEQFF. The DNA for the CDR3 is TGTGCCAGCAGCTTACGAAGGACTAATAATGGCGTATTTTACAATGAGCAGTTCTTC.

This clonotype was seen only a few times. CDR3 sequence reads: CASSWGLAGGMYF. DNA for the CDR3: TGTGCCAGCAGCTGGGGACTAGCGGGAGGGATGTACTTC. J is TRBJ2-5 and V is TRBV7-9; 16 positions match TRBD2. The V and J ends lost 4 bases and 13 bases, in that order; junction bases with no gene match: 3. CDR3 length: 13 residues. Germline V gene data show CDR1 as SEHNR and CDR2 as FQNEAQ (reference sequence). Looking up the rest from reference TRBV7-9 and TRBJ2-5 gives the full variable domain: DTGVSQNPRHKITKRGQNVTFRCDPISEHNRLYWYRQTLGQGPEFLTYFQNEAQLEKSRLLSDRFSAERPKGSFSTLEIQRTEQGDSAMYLCASSWGLAGGMYFGPGTRLLVL.

This clonotype was found many times. This chain joins TRBV7-6 and TRBJ2-1, with D possibly being TRBD2 (6 bases). The CDR3 covers 15 residues. Between the trimmed V and J ends, which lost 0 bases and 6 bases, there was a span of 12 bases. From germline, CDR1 is SGHVS and CDR2 FNYEAQ. This CDR3 is CASSLAAGLTNEQFF. The CDR3 DNA is TGTGCCAGCAGCTTAGCGGCGGGGCTAACCAATGAGCAGTTCTTC.

The table lists this clonotype with a few counts. The V and J genes are TRBV20-1 and TRBJ1-2, with TRBD1 matching 7 bases. The CDR3 spans 13 residues. Germline loops: CDR1 DFQATT, CDR2 SNEGSKA (reference sequence). Trimming at V came to 6 bases and at J to 0 bases, leaving 4 bases not matched to a gene. The CDR3 DNA reads as TGCAGTGCGCGGGACAGCACTAACTATGGCTACACCTTC. It yields the protein CSARDSTNYGYTF.

This clonotype was found a few times. The chain is built from TRBV18 and TRBJ1-3, with D possibly TRBD1 on 5 matching bases. Trimming took 6 bases from V and 2 from J, leaving 26 bases between them. The CDR3 runs 19 residues. Germline V gene sequence: CDR1 KGHSH, CDR2 LQKENI. CDR3 loop: CASSQGRQSGRIAGNTIYF. The CDR3 DNA is TGTGCCAGCTCCCAGGGCCGACAGAGCGGGAGAATAGCTGGAAACACCATATATTTT.

The gene calls are TRBV27 and TRBJ2-1; TRBD2 agrees at 7 bases. The CDR3 length is 13 residues. J lost 8 bases, V lost 5 bases, and 6 bases had no gene match. CDR1 is MNHEY and CDR2 is SMNVEV in the germline V gene (reference sequence). CDR3 DNA sequence: TGTGCCAGCAGTCGGACTAGATCGGATGAGCAGTTCTTC. This encodes CASSRTRSDEQFF.

The CDR3 loop is CSARPGGLIITEAFF. The CDR3 DNA reads as TGCAGTGCTAGGCCAGGGGGGCTAATAATTACTGAAGCTTTCTTT. J is TRBJ1-1 and V is TRBV20-1; TRBD1 agrees at 7 bases. There are 15 residues in the CDR3. V shed 3 bases and J 5 bases; nucleotides not matched to a gene: 12. Germline values: CDR1 DFQATT, CDR2 SNEGSKA (reference sequence).

This clonotype was detected ten times or more. This chain connects TRBV28 to TRBJ2-1; 9 positions match TRBD2. CDR3 size: 16 residues. Germline values: CDR1 MDHEN, CDR2 SYDVKM. V lost 7 bases and J lost 3; bases outside the gene matches: 10. CDR3 residues: CASTRLAGGDYNEQFF. The DNA for the CDR3 is TGTGCCAGCACCCGACTTGCGGGAGGGGACTACAATGAGCAGTTCTTC.

Many counts were recorded for this clonotype. This rearrangement joins TRBV20-1 to TRBJ1-5; no clear D. Germline-derived CDR1 and CDR2 are DFQATT and SNEGSKA (reference sequence). The length of the CDR3 is 14 residues. Trimming left V 3 bases short and J 0 bases short, with 9 bases between. DNA for the CDR3: TGCAGTGCTAGTTTCGGGGTTAGCAATCAGCCCCAGCATTTT. This gives the protein CSASFGVSNQPQHF.